This note documents a single TCR beta chain sequence. A single record per CDR3 protein comes from TCRdb applying MiXCR to the PCR reads. Of around 18,000 distinct CDR3 sequences listed, 50% were seen once; the top ten hold 34%. The data derive from a study of CD4 and CD8 cells across lung adenocarcinoma regions. Samples came from patients with localized non-small cell lung adenocarcinoma. CDR1 is MNHNS and CDR2 is SASEGT in the germline V gene. The CDR3 runs 14 residues. The receptor's source is a male donor with lung adenocarcinoma. The CD4 and CD8 labels of this study may be unreliable. The sequencing sample was made of CD8+ T cells from the margin of a lung tumor. The chain uses TRBV6-1 and TRBJ2-5; possibly TRBD1 or TRBD2 for D (5 bases each). Matching the DNA end better, TRBJ2-1 makes the J call doubtful. The CDR3 DNA reads TGTGCCAGCAGTGAAGGTGGGACCCTGGAGACCCAGTTCTTC. Encoded protein: CASSEGGTLETQFF.